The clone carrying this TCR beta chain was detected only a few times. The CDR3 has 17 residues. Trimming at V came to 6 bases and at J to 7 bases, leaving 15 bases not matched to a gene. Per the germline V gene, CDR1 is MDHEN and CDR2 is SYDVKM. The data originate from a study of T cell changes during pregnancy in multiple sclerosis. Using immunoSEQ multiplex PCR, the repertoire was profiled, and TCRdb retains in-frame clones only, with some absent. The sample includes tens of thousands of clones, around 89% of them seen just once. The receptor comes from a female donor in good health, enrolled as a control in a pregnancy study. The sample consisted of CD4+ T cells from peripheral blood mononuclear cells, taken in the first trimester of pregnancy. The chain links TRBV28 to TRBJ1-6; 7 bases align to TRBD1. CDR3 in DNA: TGTGCCAGCAGACCCGCCGGGACAGAAGTACGGAATTCACCCCTCCACTTT. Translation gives CASRPAGTEVRNSPLHF.